This T cell receptor beta chain appears in the sequencing data of a study of CD8 T cells in ankylosing spondylitis. Study-wide results and caveats: Blood from ankylosing spondylitis patients appeared to carry a characteristic roughly 8-variant TCR beta motif. Significantly higher representation of disease-linked clones was reported for matched ankylosing spondylitis synovial fluid.

With respect to this clonotype: Antigen: not known.

Making use of molecular barcodes, quantitative 5'-RACE generated TCR beta libraries. In TCRdb, the 5' RACE reads were re-called with MiXCR into one record per CDR3 protein. Among about 540,000 distinct CDR3 sequences listed, about 13% were seen once. CDR1 is SEHNR, CDR2 FQNEAQ, per germline (reference sequence). V gave up 3 bases and J gave up 3 bases, with 11 bases separating them. The CDR3 loop spans 15 amino acids. The TCR sequence derives from a male donor with ankylosing spondylitis. The chain recombines TRBV7-9 with TRBJ2-2; D is possibly TRBD2 (5 bases). The sequencing input was blood, either unsorted or a sorted T cell fraction (not recorded which). CDR3 sequence (DNA): TGTGCCAGCAGCTTCTCCGGGATCTACACCGGGGAGCTGTTTTTT. Encoded protein: CASSFSGIYTGELFF.